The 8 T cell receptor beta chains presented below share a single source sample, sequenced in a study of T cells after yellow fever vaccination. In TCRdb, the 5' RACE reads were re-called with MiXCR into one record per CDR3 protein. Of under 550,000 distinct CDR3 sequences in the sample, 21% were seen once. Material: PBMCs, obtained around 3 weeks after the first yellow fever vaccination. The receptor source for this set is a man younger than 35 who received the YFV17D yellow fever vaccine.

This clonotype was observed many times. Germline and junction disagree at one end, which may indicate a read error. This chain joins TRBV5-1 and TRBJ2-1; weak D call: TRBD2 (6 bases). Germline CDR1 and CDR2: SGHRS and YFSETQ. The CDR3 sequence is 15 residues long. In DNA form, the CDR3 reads TGCGCCAGCAGCTTGGGCGCGGGAAAATCCCCAGCCCTAAGCTTC. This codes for CASSLGAGKSPALSF.

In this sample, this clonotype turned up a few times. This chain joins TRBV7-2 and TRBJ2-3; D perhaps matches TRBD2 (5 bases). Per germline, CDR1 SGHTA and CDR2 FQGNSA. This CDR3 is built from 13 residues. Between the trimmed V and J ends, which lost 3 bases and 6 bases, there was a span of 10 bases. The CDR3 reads CASSFYAGDTQYF. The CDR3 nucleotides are TGTGCCAGCAGCTTTTACGCGGGCGATACGCAGTATTTT.

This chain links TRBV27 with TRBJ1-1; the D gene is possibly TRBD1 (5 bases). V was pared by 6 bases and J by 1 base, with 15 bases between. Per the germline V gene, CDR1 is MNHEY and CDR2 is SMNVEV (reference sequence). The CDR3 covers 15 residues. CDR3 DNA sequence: TGTGCCAGCAGCTACTACGGGACGGGGAACACTGAAGCTTTCTTT. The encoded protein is CASSYYGTGNTEAFF.

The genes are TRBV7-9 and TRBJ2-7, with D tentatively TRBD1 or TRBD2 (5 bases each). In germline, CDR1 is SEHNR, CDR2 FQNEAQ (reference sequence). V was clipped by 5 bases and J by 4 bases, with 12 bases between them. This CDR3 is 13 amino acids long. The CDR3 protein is CASSRDGGYEQYV. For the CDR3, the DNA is TGTGCCAGCAGCCGGGACGGAGGATACGAGCAGTACGTC.

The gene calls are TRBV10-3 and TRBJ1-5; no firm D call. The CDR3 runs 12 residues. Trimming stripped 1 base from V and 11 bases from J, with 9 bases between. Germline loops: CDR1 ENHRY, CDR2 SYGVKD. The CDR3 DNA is TGTGCCATCAGTGAGTTTGGCGAGTCCCAGCATTTT. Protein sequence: CAISEFGESQHF.

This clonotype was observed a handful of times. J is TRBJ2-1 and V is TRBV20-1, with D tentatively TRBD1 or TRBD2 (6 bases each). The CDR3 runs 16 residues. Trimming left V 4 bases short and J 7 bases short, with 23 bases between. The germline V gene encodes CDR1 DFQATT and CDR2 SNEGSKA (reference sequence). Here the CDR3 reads CSANNPLGGAANEQFF. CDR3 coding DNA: TGCAGTGCTAATAACCCATTGGGGGGCGCGGCAAATGAGCAGTTCTTC.

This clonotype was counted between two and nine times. CDR3 in DNA: TGTGCCAGCAGTTACCCGCAGACCCAGTACTTC. Its protein product is CASSYPQTQYF. J is TRBJ2-5 and V is TRBV6-6; D remains unclear. The CDR3 covers 11 residues. In germline, CDR1 is MNHNY, CDR2 SVGAGI (reference sequence). V dropped 2 bases and J dropped 6 bases, with 4 bases sitting between them.

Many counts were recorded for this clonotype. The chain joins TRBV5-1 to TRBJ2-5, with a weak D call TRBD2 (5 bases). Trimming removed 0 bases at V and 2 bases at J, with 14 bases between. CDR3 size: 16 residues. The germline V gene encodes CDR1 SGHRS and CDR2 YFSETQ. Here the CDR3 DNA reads TGCGCCAGCAGCTTGGGGCCCGCCGGGGAACAAGAGACCCAGTACTTC. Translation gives CASSLGPAGEQETQYF.